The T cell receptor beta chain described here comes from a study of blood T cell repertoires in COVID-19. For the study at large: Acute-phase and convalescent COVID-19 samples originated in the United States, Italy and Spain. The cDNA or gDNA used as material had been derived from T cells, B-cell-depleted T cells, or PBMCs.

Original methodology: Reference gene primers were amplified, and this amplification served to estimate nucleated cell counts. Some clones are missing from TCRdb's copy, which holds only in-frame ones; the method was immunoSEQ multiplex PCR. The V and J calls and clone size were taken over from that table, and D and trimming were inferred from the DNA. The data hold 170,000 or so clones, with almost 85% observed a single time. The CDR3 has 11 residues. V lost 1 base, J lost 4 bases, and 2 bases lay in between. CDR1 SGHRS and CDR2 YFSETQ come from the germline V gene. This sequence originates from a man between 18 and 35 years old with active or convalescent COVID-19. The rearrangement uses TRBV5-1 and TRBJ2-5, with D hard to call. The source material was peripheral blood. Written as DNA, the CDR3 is TGCGCCAGCAGCTTGCGAGAGACCCAGTACTTC. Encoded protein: CASSLRETQYF.